This T cell receptor beta chain was obtained from a study of T cells in Graves' hyperthyroidism and ophthalmopathy (dated by TCRdb to the late 2010s). Turning to the overall study: Peripheral blood samples were taken at initial diagnosis, before any treatment was given. Prospective prediction of ophthalmopathy was tested in an independent validation cohort of some 20 hyperthyroidism patients and 17 patients who later progressed to ophthalmopathy. TCR V-J signatures able to tell the groups apart were searched for in a discovery cohort of 90 to 100 patients, of whom around 42 had Graves' ophthalmopathy and about 60 had stable Graves' hyperthyroidism. The paper describes TCR Vbeta CDR3 sequencing of about 140 peripheral blood samples, made up of fewer than 50 ophthalmopathy patients, more than 70 hyperthyroidism patients and 17 progressor patients. The study also compared thyroid tissue and blood T-cell repertoires from about six Graves' hyperthyroidism patients. The roughly 99 discovery patients were divided at random into training and test sets in a 7:3 ratio. After sampling, hyperthyroidism patients received methimazole starting at 30 mg daily, and ophthalmopathy patients received high-dose intravenous methylprednisolone.

Findings and caveats that apply to the study as a whole: In validation, the model predicted progression to ophthalmopathy with around 71% sensitivity and about 73% specificity, a median of 6.5 months before onset. Blood samples also contained most of the expanded thyroid clonotypes (frequency above 0.001), which suggests that blood repertoires may reflect thyroid immune responses. In cross-validation, a model built on a 13 V-J signature told ophthalmopathy apart from stable hyperthyroidism with just under 90% sensitivity and around 83% specificity, and in testing the same model reached 80%/75%. Sample size was not statistically predetermined, and blinding of investigators to group allocation was not performed.

TCR beta CDR3 regions were amplified from RNA transcripts. For the first round of RT-PCR on the TCR CDR3, the HTBI primer set was used together with the Qiagen OneStep RT-PCR kit. Libraries were constructed in a second round of multiplex PCR, after which size selection and purification were performed. Sequencing of the libraries was done on an Illumina HiSeq2000 using paired-end 100 bp reads. The original methods were these. SOAPnuke was used to process the raw data, removing reads that contained adapters or uncalled bases, had a mean Phred below 15, or lacked an exact match to the constant primer or identifier. High-quality paired reads were merged using COPE v1.2.5, and each unique nucleotide sequence was defined as a clonotype. MiTCR v1.1 was used to align clonotypes to the IMGT TRBV, TRBD and TRBJ reference segments. Analysis was restricted to V-J combinations with a frequency above 0.0001, which covered roughly 99% of repertoires. The TCS score was defined as the ratio of F50 (clonal expansion) to E x V (chaos), calculated using BLOSUM62-based TCRdist between CDR3 peptides within each V-J. Welch's t-statistics and random forest reduced approximately 520 V-J features to 13, which were used in a naive Bayes classifier (R e1071). Using fastp trimming at Q25 and MiXCR clonotype assembly, TCRdb reanalyzed the public sequencing data and kept in-frame beta chains. Identical CDR3 proteins give one entry, which carries the most common genes and DNA. The authors' filters were not applied to this entry. Counted in this sample were more than 600,000 distinct CDR3 sequences; roughly 17% of them appeared once. Around 8.1% of the sample is held by the ten biggest clonotypes.

A patient counted as having stable Graves' hyperthyroidism if no progression to ophthalmopathy occurred over 18 months of follow-up. Hyperthyroidism patients were newly diagnosed, with disease duration under 2 months, and aged 18 to 65 years. Exclusion was applied to patients with uncontrolled infections, other autoimmune diseases, pregnancy or lactation. Diagnoses were established on the basis of clinical symptoms, serum thyroxine and TRAb, thyroid ultrasound, and orbital computed tomography. PBMCs were isolated from about 10 ml of fresh peripheral blood by Ficoll-Paque density gradient centrifugation. Total RNA was extracted with Trizol reagent, and quality was checked on an Agilent 2100 Bioanalyzer. This clonotype appeared many times. Its antigen specificity is not known. Base qualities are not at hand, and no much larger clone is one base apart. After removal of 5 bases from V and 0 bases from J, the junction retains 5 bases not matched to a gene. The germline V gene specifies SGHVS as CDR1 and FQNEAQ as CDR2. The cysteine opens and the phenylalanine closes a CDR3 of 17 amino acids. The kept DNA is CDR3 alone, 51 bases in frame from the first base.

The chain couples TRBV7-8 to TRBJ2-1, and 12 bases in between align with TRBD2. The sequenced material came from blood. The sequence was collected from a man aged 18 to 35 with Graves' hyperthyroidism. The CDR3 is CASSLGLAGLSYNEQFF. The nucleotide sequence reads TGTGCCAGCAGCCTGGGACTAGCGGGCCTCTCCTACAATGAGCAGTTCTTC.